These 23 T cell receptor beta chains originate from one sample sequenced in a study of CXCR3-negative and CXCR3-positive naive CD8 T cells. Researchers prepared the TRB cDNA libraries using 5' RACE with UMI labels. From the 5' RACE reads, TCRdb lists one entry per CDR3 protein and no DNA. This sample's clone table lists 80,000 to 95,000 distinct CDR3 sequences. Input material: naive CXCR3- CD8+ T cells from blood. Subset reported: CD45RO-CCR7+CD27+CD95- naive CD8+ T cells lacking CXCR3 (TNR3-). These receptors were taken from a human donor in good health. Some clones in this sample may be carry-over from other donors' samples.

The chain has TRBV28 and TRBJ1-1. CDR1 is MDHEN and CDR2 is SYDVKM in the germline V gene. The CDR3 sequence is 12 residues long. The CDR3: CATQDPNTEAFF.

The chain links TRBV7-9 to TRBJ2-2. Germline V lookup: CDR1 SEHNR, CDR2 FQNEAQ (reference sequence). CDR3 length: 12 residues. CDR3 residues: CASSHSTGELFF.

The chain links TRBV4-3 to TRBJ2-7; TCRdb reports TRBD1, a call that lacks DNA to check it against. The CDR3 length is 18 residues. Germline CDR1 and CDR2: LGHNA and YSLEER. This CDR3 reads CASSLGVSGTDFSYEQYF.

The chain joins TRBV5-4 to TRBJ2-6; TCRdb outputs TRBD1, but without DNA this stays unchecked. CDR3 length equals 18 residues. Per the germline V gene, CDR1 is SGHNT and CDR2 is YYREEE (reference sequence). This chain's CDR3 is CASSLLGQGSSGANVLTF.

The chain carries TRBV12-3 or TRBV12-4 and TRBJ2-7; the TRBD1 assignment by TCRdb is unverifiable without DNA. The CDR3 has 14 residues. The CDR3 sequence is CASSPRTGRYEQYF.

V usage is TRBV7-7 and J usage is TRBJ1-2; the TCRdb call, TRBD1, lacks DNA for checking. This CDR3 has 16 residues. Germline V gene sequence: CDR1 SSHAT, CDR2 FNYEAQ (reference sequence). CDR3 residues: CASSPIPRDRDYGYTF.

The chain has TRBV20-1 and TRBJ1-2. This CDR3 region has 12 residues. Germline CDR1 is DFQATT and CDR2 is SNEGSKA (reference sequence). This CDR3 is CSAVWTEYGYTF.

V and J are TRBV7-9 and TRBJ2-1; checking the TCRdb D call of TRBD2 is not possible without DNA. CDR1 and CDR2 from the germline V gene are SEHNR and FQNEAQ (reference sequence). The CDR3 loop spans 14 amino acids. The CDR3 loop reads CASSSGERLNEQFF.

CDR3: CASSQDQGLSFYEQYF. The gene calls are TRBV4-2 and TRBJ2-7; TCRdb proposes TRBD1, but this gene call is untestable without DNA. The CDR3 has 16 residues. Germline CDR1 is LGHNA and CDR2 is YNFKEQ.

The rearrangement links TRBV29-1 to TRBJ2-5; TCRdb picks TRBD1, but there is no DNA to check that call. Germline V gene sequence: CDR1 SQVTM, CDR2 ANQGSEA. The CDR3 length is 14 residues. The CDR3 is CSVAPGQTKETQYF.

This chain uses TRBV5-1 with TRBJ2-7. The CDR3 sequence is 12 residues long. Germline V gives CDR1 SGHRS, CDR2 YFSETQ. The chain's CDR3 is CASSQDPYEQYF.

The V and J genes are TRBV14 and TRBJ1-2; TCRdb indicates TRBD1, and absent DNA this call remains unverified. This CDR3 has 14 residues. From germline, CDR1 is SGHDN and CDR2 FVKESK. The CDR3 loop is CASSGTGLAYGYTF. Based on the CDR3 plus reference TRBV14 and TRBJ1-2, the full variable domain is EAGVTQFPSHSVIEKGQTVTLRCDPISGHDNLYWYRRVMGKEIKFLLHFVKESKQDESGMPNNRFLAERTGGTYSTLKVQPAELEDSGVYFCASSGTGLAYGYTFGSGTRLTVV.

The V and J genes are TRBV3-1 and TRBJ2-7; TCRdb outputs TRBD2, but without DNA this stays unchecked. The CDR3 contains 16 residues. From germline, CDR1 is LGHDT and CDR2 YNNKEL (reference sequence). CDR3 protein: CASSQATAGEAYKQYF.

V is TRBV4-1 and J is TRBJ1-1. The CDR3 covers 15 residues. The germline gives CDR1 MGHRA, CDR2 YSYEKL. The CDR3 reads CASSQHWSENTEAFF.

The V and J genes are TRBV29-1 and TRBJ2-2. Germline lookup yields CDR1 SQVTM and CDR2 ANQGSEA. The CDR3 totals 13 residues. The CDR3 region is CSVDRANTGELFF.

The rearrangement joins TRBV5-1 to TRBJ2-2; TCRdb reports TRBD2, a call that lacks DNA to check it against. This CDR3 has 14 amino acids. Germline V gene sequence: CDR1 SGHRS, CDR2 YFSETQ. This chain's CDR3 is CASSLSPPTGELFF.

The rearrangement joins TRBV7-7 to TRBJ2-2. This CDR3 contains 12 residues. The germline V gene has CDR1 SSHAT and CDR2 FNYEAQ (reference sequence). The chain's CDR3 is CASSSYTGELFF. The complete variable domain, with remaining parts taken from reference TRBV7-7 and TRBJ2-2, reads GAGVSQSPRYKVTKRGQDVTLRCDPISSHATLYWYQQALGQGPEFLTYFNYEAQPDKSGLPSDRFSAERPEGSISTLTIQRTEQRDSAMYRCASSSYTGELFFGEGSRLTVL.

CDR3 sequence reads: CAISESAGDYEQYF. The chain employs TRBV10-3 and TRBJ2-7; TCRdb's D gene call, TRBD1, goes unchecked for lack of DNA. CDR1 ENHRY and CDR2 SYGVKD come from the germline V gene. This CDR3 region has 14 residues.

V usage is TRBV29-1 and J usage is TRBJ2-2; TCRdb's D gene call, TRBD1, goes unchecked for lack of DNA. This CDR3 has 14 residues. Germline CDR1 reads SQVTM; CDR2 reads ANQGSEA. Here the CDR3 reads CSINDREGTGELFF.

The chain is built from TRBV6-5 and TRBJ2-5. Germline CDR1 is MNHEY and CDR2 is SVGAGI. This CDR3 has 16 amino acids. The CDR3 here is CASSYSVGSPQETQYF.

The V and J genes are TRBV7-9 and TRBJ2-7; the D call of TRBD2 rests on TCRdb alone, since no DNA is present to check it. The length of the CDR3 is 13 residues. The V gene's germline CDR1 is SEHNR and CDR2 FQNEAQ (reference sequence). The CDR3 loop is CASSPMGRYEQYF.

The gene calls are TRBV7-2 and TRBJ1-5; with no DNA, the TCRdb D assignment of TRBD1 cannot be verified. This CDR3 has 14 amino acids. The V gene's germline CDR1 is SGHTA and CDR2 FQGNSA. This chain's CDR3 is CASSLVGGNQPQHF.

The CDR3 sequence: CASSLGGSTDTQYF. J is TRBJ2-3 and V is TRBV12-3 or TRBV12-4; the D call of TRBD1 rests on TCRdb alone, since no DNA is present to check it. The CDR3 runs 14 residues.